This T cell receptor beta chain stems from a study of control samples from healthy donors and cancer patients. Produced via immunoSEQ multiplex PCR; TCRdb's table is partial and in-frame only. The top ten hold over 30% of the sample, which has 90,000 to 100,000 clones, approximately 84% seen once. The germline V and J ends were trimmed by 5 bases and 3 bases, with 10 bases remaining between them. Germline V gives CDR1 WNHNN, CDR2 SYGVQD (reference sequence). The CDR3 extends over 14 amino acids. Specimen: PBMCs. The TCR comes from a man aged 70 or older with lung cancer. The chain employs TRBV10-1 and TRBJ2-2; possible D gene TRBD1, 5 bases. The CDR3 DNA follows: TGCGCCAGCAGTATGGTCAGGGACACCGGGGAGCTGTTTTTT. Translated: CASSMVRDTGELFF.